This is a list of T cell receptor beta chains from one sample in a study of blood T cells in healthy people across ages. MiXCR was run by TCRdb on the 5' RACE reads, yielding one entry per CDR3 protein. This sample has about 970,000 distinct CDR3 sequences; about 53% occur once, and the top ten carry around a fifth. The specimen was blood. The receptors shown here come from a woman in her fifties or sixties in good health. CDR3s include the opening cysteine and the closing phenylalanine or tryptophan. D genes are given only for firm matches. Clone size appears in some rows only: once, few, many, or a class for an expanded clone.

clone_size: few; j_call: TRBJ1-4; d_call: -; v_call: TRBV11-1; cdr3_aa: CASSFGPQSRLFF; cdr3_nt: TGTGCCAGCAGCTTCGGACCGCAAAGCAGGCTGTTTTTT
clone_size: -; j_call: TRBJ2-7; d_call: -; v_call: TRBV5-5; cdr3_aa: CASSDTGTLYEQYF; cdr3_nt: TGTGCCAGCAGTGACACAGGTACCCTCTACGAGCAGTACTTC
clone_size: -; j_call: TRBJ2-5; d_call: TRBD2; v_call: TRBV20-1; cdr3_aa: CSAKTPRLGGRVEETQYF; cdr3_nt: TGCAGTGCTAAAACCCCCCGCCTGGGCGGGAGAGTCGAGGAGACCCAGTACTTC
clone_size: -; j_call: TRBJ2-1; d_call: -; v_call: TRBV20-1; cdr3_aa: CSATDKYNEQFF; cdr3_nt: TGCAGTGCTACGGACAAGTACAATGAGCAGTTCTTC
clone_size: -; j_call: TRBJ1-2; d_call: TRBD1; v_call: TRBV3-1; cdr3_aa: CASSNRGHNGYTF; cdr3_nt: TGTGCCAGCAGTAACAGGGGGCACAATGGCTACACCTTC
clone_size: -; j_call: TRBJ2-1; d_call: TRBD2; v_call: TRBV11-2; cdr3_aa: CASSPRTSGRRDSSYNEQFF; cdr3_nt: TGTGCCAGCAGCCCTAGGACTAGCGGGAGGAGGGATAGCTCCTACAATGAGCAGTTCTTC
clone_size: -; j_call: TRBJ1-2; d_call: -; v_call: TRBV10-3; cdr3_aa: CAISEYSRYTF; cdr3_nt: TGTGCCATCAGTGAATACAGCCGCTACACCTTC
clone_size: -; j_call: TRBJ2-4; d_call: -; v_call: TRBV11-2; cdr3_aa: CASSAVQGKNIQYF; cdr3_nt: TGTGCCAGCAGCGCTGTACAAGGCAAAAACATTCAGTACTTC
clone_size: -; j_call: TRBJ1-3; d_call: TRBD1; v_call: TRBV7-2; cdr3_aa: CASSADRQRNTIYF; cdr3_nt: TGTGCCAGCAGCGCGGACAGGCAGCGAAACACCATATATTTT
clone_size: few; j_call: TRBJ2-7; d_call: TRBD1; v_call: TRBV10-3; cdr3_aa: CAISYDRDEQYF; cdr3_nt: TGTGCCATCAGTTATGACAGGGACGAGCAGTACTTC
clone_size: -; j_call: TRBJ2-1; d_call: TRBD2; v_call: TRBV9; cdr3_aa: CASSVAGAYNEQFF; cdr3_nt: TGTGCCAGCAGCGTGGCGGGAGCCTACAATGAGCAGTTCTTC
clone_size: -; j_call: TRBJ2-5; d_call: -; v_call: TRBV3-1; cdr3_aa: CACSPEEETQYF; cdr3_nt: TGTGCCTGCAGCCCCGAGGAAGAGACCCAGTACTTC
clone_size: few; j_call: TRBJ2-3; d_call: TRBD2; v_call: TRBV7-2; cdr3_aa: CASSLVGAGVTDTQYF; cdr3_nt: TGTGCCAGCAGCTTAGTTGGGGCGGGAGTGACAGATACGCAGTATTTT
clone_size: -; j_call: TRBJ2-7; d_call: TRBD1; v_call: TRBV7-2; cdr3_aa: CASSAGQGALMGAQYF; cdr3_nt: TGTGCCAGCAGCGCGGGACAGGGAGCCCTTATGGGTGCGCAGTACTTC
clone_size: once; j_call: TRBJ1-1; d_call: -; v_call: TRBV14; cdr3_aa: CASSQDRPTSEAFF; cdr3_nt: TGTGCCAGCAGCCAAGATAGACCCACATCTGAAGCTTTCTTT
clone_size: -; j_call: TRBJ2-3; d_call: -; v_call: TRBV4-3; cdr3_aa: CASSQVGRSRHDTQYF; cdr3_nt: TGCGCCAGCAGCCAAGTAGGCCGAAGCCGGCACGATACGCAGTATTTT
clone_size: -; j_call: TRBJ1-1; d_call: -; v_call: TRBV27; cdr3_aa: CASRPNTGTDTEAFF; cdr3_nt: TGTGCCAGCAGACCCAACACCGGGACTGACACTGAAGCTTTCTTT
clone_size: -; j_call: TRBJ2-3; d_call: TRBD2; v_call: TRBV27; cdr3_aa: CASSQTSGRIGSTDTQYF; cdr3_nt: TGTGCCAGCAGTCAAACTAGCGGGAGGATAGGTAGCACAGATACGCAGTATTTT
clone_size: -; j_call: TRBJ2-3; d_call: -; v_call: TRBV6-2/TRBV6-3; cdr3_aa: CASGTGFWQYF; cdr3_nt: TGTGCCAGCGGGACCGGGTTTTGGCAGTATTTT
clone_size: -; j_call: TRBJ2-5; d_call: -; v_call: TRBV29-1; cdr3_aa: CSVVTQLEETQYF; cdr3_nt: TGCAGCGTTGTGACACAGCTAGAGGAGACCCAGTACTTC
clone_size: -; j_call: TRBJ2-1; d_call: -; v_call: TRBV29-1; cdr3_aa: CSFSTHEQFF; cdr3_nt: TGCAGCTTCTCTACCCATGAGCAGTTCTTC
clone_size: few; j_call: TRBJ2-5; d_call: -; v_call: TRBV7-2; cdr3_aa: CASRGETGQETQYF; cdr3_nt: TGTGCCAGCAGAGGGGAGACAGGTCAAGAGACCCAGTACTTC
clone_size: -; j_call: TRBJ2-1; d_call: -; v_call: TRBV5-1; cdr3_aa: CASSYDTGSYNEQFF; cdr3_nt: TGCGCCAGCAGTTACGACACGGGCTCCTACAATGAGCAGTTCTTC
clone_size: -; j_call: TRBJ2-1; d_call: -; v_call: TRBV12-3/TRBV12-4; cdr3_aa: CAASLGPYNEQFF; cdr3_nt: TGTGCCGCCTCGCTGGGCCCCTACAATGAGCAGTTCTTC
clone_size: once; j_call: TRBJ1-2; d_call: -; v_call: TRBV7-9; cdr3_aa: CASSSHQGGGYTF; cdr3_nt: TGTGCCAGCAGCTCGCATCAGGGAGGCGGCTACACCTTC
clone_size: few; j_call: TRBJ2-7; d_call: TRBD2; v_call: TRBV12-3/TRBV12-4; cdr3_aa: CASRRTSGNYEQYF; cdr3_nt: TGTGCCAGCAGGCGGACTAGCGGAAACTACGAGCAGTACTTC
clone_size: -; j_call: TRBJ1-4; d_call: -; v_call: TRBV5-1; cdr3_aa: CASSPGRTNEKLFF; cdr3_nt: TGCGCCAGCAGCCCAGGTCGCACTAATGAAAAACTGTTTTTT
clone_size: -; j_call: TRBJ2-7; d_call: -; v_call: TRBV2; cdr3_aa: CASSPTLAYEQYF; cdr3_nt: TGTGCCAGCAGTCCAACCCTTGCCTACGAGCAGTACTTC
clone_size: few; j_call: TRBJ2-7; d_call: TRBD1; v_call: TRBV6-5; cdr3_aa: CASRRGQGANEQYF; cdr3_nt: TGTGCCAGCAGAAGGGGACAGGGGGCTAACGAGCAGTACTTC
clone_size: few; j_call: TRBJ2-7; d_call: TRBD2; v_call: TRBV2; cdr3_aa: CASQREGEQYF; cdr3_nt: TGTGCCAGCCAGCGGGAGGGCGAGCAGTACTTC
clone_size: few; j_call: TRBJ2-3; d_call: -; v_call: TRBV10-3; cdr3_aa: CAISGERITDTQYF; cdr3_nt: TGTGCCATCAGTGGCGAGCGGATCACAGATACGCAGTATTTT
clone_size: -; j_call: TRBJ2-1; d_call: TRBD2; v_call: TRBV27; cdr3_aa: CANIKRDRTSGMGEQFF; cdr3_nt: TGTGCCAACATTAAAAGGGACAGGACTAGCGGGATGGGTGAGCAGTTCTTC
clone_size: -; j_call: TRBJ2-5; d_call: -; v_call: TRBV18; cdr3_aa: CASSRSSETQYF; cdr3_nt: TGTGCCAGCTCACGGAGTTCGGAGACCCAGTACTTC
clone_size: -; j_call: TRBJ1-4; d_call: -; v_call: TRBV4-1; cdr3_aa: CASSQDGGATNEKLFF; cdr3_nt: TGCGCCAGCAGCCAAGATGGGGGTGCAACTAATGAAAAACTGTTTTTT
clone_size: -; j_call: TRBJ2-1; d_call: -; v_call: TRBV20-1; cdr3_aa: CSAGGIRSYNEQFF; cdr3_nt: TGCAGTGCTGGGGGGATACGCTCCTACAATGAGCAGTTCTTC
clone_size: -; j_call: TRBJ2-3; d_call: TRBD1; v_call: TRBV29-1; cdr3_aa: CSVPGQGTDTQYF; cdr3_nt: TGCAGCGTGCCGGGACAGGGCACAGATACGCAGTATTTT
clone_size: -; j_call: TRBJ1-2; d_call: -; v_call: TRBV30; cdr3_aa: CAWRAGNGYTF; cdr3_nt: TGTGCCTGGAGGGCAGGGAACGGCTACACCTTC
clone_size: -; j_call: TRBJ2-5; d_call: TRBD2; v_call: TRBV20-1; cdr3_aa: CSAPNPAGDKQETQYF; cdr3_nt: TGCAGTGCTCCAAATCCAGCGGGAGATAAGCAAGAGACCCAGTACTTC
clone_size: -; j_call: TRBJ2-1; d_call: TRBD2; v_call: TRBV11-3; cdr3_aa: CASSCGGTVVNEQFF; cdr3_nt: TGTGCCAGCAGCTGCGGGGGGACGGTTGTCAATGAGCAGTTCTTC
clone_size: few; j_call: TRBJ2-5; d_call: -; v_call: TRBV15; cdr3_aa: CATSTQDYQETQYF; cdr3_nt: TGTGCCACCAGCACCCAGGACTACCAAGAGACCCAGTACTTC
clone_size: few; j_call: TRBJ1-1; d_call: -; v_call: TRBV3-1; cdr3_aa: CASSYDMRVGQAFF; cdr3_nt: TGTGCCAGCAGCTACGACATGAGGGTCGGTCAAGCTTTCTTT
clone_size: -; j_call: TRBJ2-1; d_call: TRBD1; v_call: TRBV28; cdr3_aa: CASSPPLPGQGGPSSYNEQFF; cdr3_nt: TGTGCCAGCAGTCCGCCGCTACCGGGACAGGGGGGTCCCAGCTCCTACAATGAGCAGTTCTTC
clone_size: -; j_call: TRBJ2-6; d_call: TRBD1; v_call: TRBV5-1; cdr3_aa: CASRMDRPTAAHSGANVLTF; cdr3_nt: TGCGCCAGCAGGATGGACAGGCCCACTGCTGCCCACTCTGGGGCCAACGTCCTGACTTTC
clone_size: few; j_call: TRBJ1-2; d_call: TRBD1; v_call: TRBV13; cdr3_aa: CASSLWDREHYGYTF; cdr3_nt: TGTGCCAGCAGCTTATGGGACAGGGAGCACTATGGCTACACCTTC
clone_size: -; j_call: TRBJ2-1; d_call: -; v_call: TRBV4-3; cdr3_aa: CASSQDQANYNEQFF; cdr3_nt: TGCGCCAGCAGCCAAGATCAAGCGAACTACAATGAGCAGTTCTTC
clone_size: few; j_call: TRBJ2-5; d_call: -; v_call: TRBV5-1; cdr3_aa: CASSFSRAGQETQYF; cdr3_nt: TGCGCCAGCAGCTTCTCCCGGGCTGGGCAAGAGACCCAGTACTTC
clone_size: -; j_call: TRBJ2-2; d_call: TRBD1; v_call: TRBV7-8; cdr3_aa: CASVKDRGAGELFF; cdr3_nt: TGTGCCAGCGTCAAGGACAGGGGGGCCGGGGAGCTGTTTTTT
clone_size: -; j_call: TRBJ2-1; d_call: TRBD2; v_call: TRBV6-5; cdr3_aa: CASRAWTSGSEDEQFF; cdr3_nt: TGTGCCAGCAGGGCATGGACTAGCGGGAGTGAGGATGAGCAGTTCTTC
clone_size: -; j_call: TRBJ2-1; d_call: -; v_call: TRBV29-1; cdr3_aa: CSVIRPGPFEQFF; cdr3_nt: TGCAGCGTTATCCGACCGGGACCTTTCGAGCAGTTCTTC
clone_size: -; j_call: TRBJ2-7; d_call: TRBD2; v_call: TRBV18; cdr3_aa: CASSPPGLGPYEQYF; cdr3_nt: TGTGCCAGCTCACCACCCGGACTAGGACCCTACGAGCAGTACTTC
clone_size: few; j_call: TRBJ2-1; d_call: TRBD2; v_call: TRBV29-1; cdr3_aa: CSVGSSGYNEQFF; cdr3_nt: TGCAGCGTTGGGTCTAGCGGTTACAATGAGCAGTTCTTC
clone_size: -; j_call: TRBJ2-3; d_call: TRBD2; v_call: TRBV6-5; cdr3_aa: CASRLLAGASDTQYF; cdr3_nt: TGTGCCAGCAGACTACTAGCGGGAGCGTCAGATACGCAGTATTTT
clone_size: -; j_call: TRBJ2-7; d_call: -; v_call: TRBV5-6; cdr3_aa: CASSFGLDSYEQYF; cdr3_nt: TGTGCCAGCAGCTTTGGGCTCGACTCCTACGAGCAGTACTTC
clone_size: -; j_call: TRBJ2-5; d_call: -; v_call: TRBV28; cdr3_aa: CASRSTWEQYF; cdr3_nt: TGTGCCAGCAGGTCTACCTGGGAGCAGTACTTC
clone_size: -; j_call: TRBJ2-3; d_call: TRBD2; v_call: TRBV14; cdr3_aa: CASSQEGLGGTDTQYF; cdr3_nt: TGTGCCAGCAGCCAAGAGGGACTAGGCGGCACAGATACGCAGTATTTT
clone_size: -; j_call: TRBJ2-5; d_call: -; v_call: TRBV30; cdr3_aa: CAWRKTGAPETQYF; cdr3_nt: TGTGCCTGGAGAAAGACAGGCGCCCCAGAGACCCAGTACTTC
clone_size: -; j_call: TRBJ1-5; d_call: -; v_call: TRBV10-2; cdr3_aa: CASSAEGGSNQPQHF; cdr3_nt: TGCGCCAGCAGTGCGGAGGGAGGGAGCAATCAGCCCCAGCATTTT
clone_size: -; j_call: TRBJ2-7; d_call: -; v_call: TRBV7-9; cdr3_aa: CASSPPADSYEQYF; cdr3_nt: TGTGCCAGCAGCCCCCCCGCGGACTCCTACGAGCAGTACTTC
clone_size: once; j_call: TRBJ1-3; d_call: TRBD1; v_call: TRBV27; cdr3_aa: CASSPSTGEVGNTIYF; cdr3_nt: TGTGCCAGCAGTCCATCGACAGGGGAGGTCGGAAACACCATATATTTT
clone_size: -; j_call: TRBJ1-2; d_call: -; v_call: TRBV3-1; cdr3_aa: CASSQDLTGAGGYTF; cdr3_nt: TGTGCCAGCAGCCAAGATTTGACGGGGGCTGGTGGCTACACCTTC